This TCR beta chain appears in the sequencing data of a study of blood T cells in healthy people across ages. In this sample, this clonotype turned up a few times. The antigen is undetermined. Per sample, extraction of total RNA gave at least 5.5 micrograms in every case. This CDR3 region has 14 residues. CDR1 is LGHNA, CDR2 YNFKEQ, per germline. The V and J ends lost 0 bases and 10 bases respectively, with 10 bases between them. Study observations and caveats: Per million T cells, the diversity of TCR beta decreased roughly linearly as age advanced.

A sample-barcoded 5' primer and a J-beta primer mix were used in a second PCR of roughly 7 to 11 cycles. A template-switch adaptor that had 12 random nucleotides put a tag on each cDNA molecule. TCRdb passed the 5' RACE reads through MiXCR, listing each CDR3 protein once. The sample has about 640,000 distinct CDR3 sequences, about 53% seen once. V is TRBV4-2 and J is TRBJ1-6; no reliable D call. The sequencing input was blood. This clonotype originated in a man aged 55 to 70 in good health. The CDR3 spells CASSQDLWGSPLHF. The CDR3 region has the DNA TGTGCCAGCAGCCAAGATCTATGGGGATCACCCCTCCACTTT.